The rows below give T cell receptor beta chains drawn from one sample of a study of T-cell memory formation after mild COVID-19. MiXCR, run by TCRdb on the 5' RACE reads, gives a single entry per CDR3 protein. The sample has around 450,000 distinct CDR3 sequences; around 20% are singletons. Sequenced: PBMCs or a T cell subset sorted from them (not recorded which). The receptors were gathered from an adult woman who had mild COVID-19 (a few samples of this study predate the infection). Cell type and time point are not known. CDR3s include the opening cysteine and the closing phenylalanine or tryptophan. A D gene is named only where the DNA matches it firmly. Size is omitted from some rows. Given values are once, few, many or a class for expanded clones.

16 | TRBJ2-7 | few | TRBV4-3 | TRBD2 | TGCGCCAGCAGCCAAGATAAGCTAGCGGGAGACTACGAGCAGTACTTC | CASSQDKLAGDYEQYF
14 | TRBJ2-3 | NA | TRBV12-3/TRBV12-4 | NA | TGTGCCAGCTCCGAGGACTGGAGCACAGATACGCAGTATTTT | CASSEDWSTDTQYF
14 | TRBJ1-2 | few | TRBV5-6 | NA | TGTGCCAGCAGCCTCATTCCAATACTCTATGGCTACACCTTC | CASSLIPILYGYTF
13 | TRBJ1-2 | NA | TRBV27 | NA | TGTGCCAGCAGCTTGGGACACGGTTCTGGCTACACCTTC | CASSLGHGSGYTF
14 | TRBJ2-1 | NA | TRBV15 | TRBD1 | TGTGCCACCAGCGACAGGGGGGGCTACAATGAGCAGTTCTTC | CATSDRGGYNEQFF
18 | TRBJ2-1 | NA | TRBV3-1 | TRBD2 | TGTGCCAGCAGCCAAGGGCTAGCGGGAGGGTCGGTCGACAATGAGCAGTTCTTC | CASSQGLAGGSVDNEQFF
14 | TRBJ1-1 | NA | TRBV7-9 | TRBD1 | TGTGCCAGCAGCAAACCGACAGGGTTCACTGAAGCTTTCTTT | CASSKPTGFTEAFF
14 | TRBJ1-6 | few | TRBV5-1 | TRBD1 | TGCGCCAGCACCGTGGACAGGAGAGACTCACCCCTCCACTTT | CASTVDRRDSPLHF
20 | TRBJ2-1 | few | TRBV3-1 | TRBD2 | TGTGCCAGCAGCTTATGGACTAGCGGGGGCGGAATGACTAGGAGCAATGAGCAGTTCTTC | CASSLWTSGGGMTRSNEQFF
15 | TRBJ1-1 | NA | TRBV5-1 | TRBD1 | TGCGCCAGCAGCTCCTCAACAGGGGGCGAAGGGAAAGCTTTCTTT | CASSSSTGGEGKAFF
14 | TRBJ2-5 | NA | TRBV18 | NA | TGTGCCAGCTCACCTCCGGGTTCCGGAGAGACCCAGTACTTC | CASSPPGSGETQYF
11 | TRBJ2-7 | few | TRBV7-2 | NA | TGTGCCAGCAGCCGCCGAAACGAGCAGTACTTC | CASSRRNEQYF
14 | TRBJ2-7 | few | TRBV7-9 | TRBD1 | TGTGCCAGCAGCTCCGACAGGGGTCTCCACGAGCAGTACTTC | CASSSDRGLHEQYF
14 | TRBJ1-2 | once | TRBV25-1 | TRBD1 | TGTGCCAGCAGCGAGACAGGGTTCGGCTATGGCTACACCTTC | CASSETGFGYGYTF
15 | TRBJ1-2 | few | TRBV5-1 | TRBD1 | TGCGCCAGCAGCCCGGGACAGACCCTTAATCGGGGCTACACCTTC | CASSPGQTLNRGYTF
14 | TRBJ1-2 | NA | TRBV12-3/TRBV12-4 | NA | TGTGCCAGCAGTTTAGCAGGGGCAGCCTATGGCTACACCTTC | CASSLAGAAYGYTF
17 | TRBJ2-1 | NA | TRBV3-1 | TRBD2 | TGTGCCAGCAGCCAAGATTGGAGAGCGACTAGCGGAGATGAGCAGTTCTTC | CASSQDWRATSGDEQFF
15 | TRBJ1-1 | NA | TRBV5-1 | TRBD1 | TGCGCCAGCAGCACCAGGGGGCTCGGGAACACTGAAGCTTTCTTT | CASSTRGLGNTEAFF
17 | TRBJ2-5 | NA | TRBV24-1 | NA | TGTGCCACCAGTGATTTGCCGGGACGAGAAAGCCAAGAGACCCAGTACTTC | CATSDLPGRESQETQYF
14 | TRBJ1-1 | NA | TRBV5-1 | NA | TGCGCCAGCAGCGGGCGGGATACGAACACTGAAGCTTTCTTT | CASSGRDTNTEAFF
14 | TRBJ2-2 | NA | TRBV7-6 | TRBD1 | TGTGCCAGCAGCTCGGGACAGGGCCCCCCAGAGCTGTTTTTT | CASSSGQGPPELFF
16 | TRBJ1-2 | NA | TRBV10-3 | NA | TGTGCCATCAGTGAGTCGTCTCTCCAGGGGAACTATGGCTACACCTTC | CAISESSLQGNYGYTF
13 | TRBJ1-2 | NA | TRBV5-1 | TRBD1 | TGCGCCAGCAGAGAGACAGGGCTATATGGCTACACCTTC | CASRETGLYGYTF
11 | TRBJ2-7 | NA | TRBV12-3/TRBV12-4 | NA | TGTGCCAGCAGTAGAGGGGGGCGGCAGTACTTC | CASSRGGRQYF
18 | TRBJ2-3 | NA | TRBV5-1 | TRBD2 | TGCGCCAGCAGCATGGGACTAGCGGGAGGGAGTAGCACAGATACGCAGTATTTT | CASSMGLAGGSSTDTQYF
17 | TRBJ2-2 | NA | TRBV2 | TRBD2 | TGTGCCAGCAGTGACGGGCTAGCGGGTGCGAACACCGGGGAGCTGTTTTTT | CASSDGLAGANTGELFF
18 | TRBJ2-7 | NA | TRBV12-3/TRBV12-4 | TRBD1 | TGTGCCAGCAGTTTACGGCGGGGGACAGGGGATAAAGCGTACGAGCAGTACTTC | CASSLRRGTGDKAYEQYF
17 | TRBJ1-5 | few | TRBV2 | TRBD1 | TGTGCCAGCAGTGAAAGAGTCGGGACAGGGAGCGGTCAGCCCCAGCATTTT | CASSERVGTGSGQPQHF
15 | TRBJ2-1 | NA | TRBV27 | NA | TGTGCCAGCAGTTTGGGCAAGGACAGATACAATGAGCAGTTCTTC | CASSLGKDRYNEQFF
14 | TRBJ2-3 | NA | TRBV4-1 | NA | TGCGCCAGCAGCCAAAAGGGGGGGGAAGATACGCAGTATTTT | CASSQKGGEDTQYF
13 | TRBJ1-5 | NA | TRBV2 | NA | TGTGCCAGCAGTGGGTTCATCAATCAGCCCCAGCATTTT | CASSGFINQPQHF
15 | TRBJ1-1 | few | TRBV13 | NA | TGTGCCAGCAGCACCCGGGGCAGGGGTATGTCTGAAGCTTTCTTT | CASSTRGRGMSEAFF
15 | TRBJ1-1 | few | TRBV6-2/TRBV6-3 | NA | TGTGCCAGCAGGGGTTGGATACTATTGAACACTGAAGCTTTCTTT | CASRGWILLNTEAFF
10 | TRBJ2-3 | few | TRBV2 | NA | TGTGCCAGCAGTGTTGGGACTCAGTATTTT | CASSVGTQYF
13 | TRBJ2-3 | few | TRBV4-2 | NA | TGTGCCAGCAGCCAGCAGGGCACAGATACGCAGTATTTT | CASSQQGTDTQYF
15 | TRBJ1-4 | few | TRBV20-1 | NA | TGCAGTGCTAGCCCTTGGACAGAGACTAATGAAAAACTGTTTTTT | CSASPWTETNEKLFF
15 | TRBJ1-4 | NA | TRBV19 | NA | TGTGCCAGTAGTCCCCAGGGAAGAACTAATGAAAAACTGTTTTTT | CASSPQGRTNEKLFF
14 | TRBJ1-1 | many | TRBV5-1 | NA | TGCGCCAGCAGCTTGGGGCAGGACTTCACTGAAGCTTTCTTT | CASSLGQDFTEAFF
14 | TRBJ2-7 | NA | TRBV7-2 | NA | TGTGCCAGCAGCCATGGACAGGGAGGGTTGGAGCAGTACTTC | CASSHGQGGLEQYF
13 | TRBJ2-3 | NA | TRBV2 | NA | TGTGCCAGCAGTGAAGGACCGGATAATACGCAGTATTTT | CASSEGPDNTQYF
17 | TRBJ2-7 | NA | TRBV25-1 | TRBD1 | TGTGCCAGCAGTGAAACCCCGGGGACAGGGCGGGTAAACGAGCAGTACTTC | CASSETPGTGRVNEQYF
13 | TRBJ1-5 | NA | TRBV7-9 | TRBD1 | TGTGCCAGCAGTTCGGGACAGAATCAGCCCCAGCATTTT | CASSSGQNQPQHF
12 | TRBJ2-7 | few | TRBV30 | TRBD2 | TGTGCCTGGGGGACTAGCTCCTACGAGCAGTACTTC | CAWGTSSYEQYF
16 | TRBJ2-1 | few | TRBV5-1 | TRBD2 | TGCGCCAGCAGCTTGACTAGCGGAAGCTCCTACAATGAGCAGTTCTTC | CASSLTSGSSYNEQFF
16 | TRBJ1-2 | few | TRBV5-6 | TRBD1 | TGTGCCAGCAGCTGGGACAGGGGGAACTCTAACTATGGCTACACCTTC | CASSWDRGNSNYGYTF
12 | TRBJ1-3 | NA | TRBV20-1 | NA | TGCAGTGCTAAAGCTACAGTAAACACCATATATTTT | CSAKATVNTIYF